The source of this TCR beta chain is a study of cytomegalovirus exposure and HLA in healthy donors. The V end lost 10 bases, the J end lost 2 bases, and 18 bases lay between the germline ends. Per germline, CDR1 MDHEN and CDR2 SYDVKM. The CDR3 totals 14 residues. The PCR employed 60 Vbeta primers together with 13 Jbeta primers. TCRdb keeps only in-frame clones here, not all; method: immunoSEQ multiplex PCR. The sample yields 130,000 to 150,000 clones, around 67% seen once. Likely unrecorded immune exposures existed in these nominally healthy donors. The TCR sequence derives from a man younger than 30 in good health and CMV-seropositive. The J gene is TRBJ2-7, the V gene TRBV28, with TRBD2 as a possible D gene (6 bases). The sample was PBMCs. The CDR3 sequence: CATEGGDVTYEQYF. CDR3 coding DNA: TGTGCCACCGAGGGCGGGGATGTGACCTACGAGCAGTACTTC. Combining the CDR3 with reference TRBV28 and TRBJ2-7 gives the whole variable domain DVKVTQSSRYLVKRTGEKVFLECVQDMDHENMFWYRQDPGLGLRLIYFSYDVKMKEKGDIPEGYSVSREKKERFSLILESASTNQTSMYLCATEGGDVTYEQYFGPGTRLTVT.